This TCR beta chain was recovered during a study of shared clonotypes between healthy human individuals. Trimming shortened V by 2 bases and J by 6 bases, and 12 bases separated the two germline ends. The CDR3 covers 13 residues. Looked up from germline, CDR1 is SGHKS and CDR2 is YYEKEE (reference sequence). Clones were sequenced by immunoSEQ multiplex PCR, and TCRdb holds only the in-frame ones, with some missing. The sample yields more than 1 million clones, approximately 78% seen once. The genes are TRBV5-5 and TRBJ2-7; the D is unclear. Sequenced material: memory CD4+ T cells from PBMCs. Subset indicated: CD45RA-negative fraction. This clonotype was sampled from a man younger than 35 in good health. Some clones in this sample may be carry-over from other donors' samples. The CDR3: CASSLFAVGEQYF. DNA of the CDR3: TGTGCCAGCAGCTTATTCGCGGTCGGCGAGCAGTACTTC.